This TCR beta chain was identified during a study of CD8+CD57+ T cells in acquired aplastic anemia. The germline CDR1 and CDR2 sequences are ENHRY and SYGVKD. The CDR3 has 12 amino acids. With 11 bases removed from V and 8 bases from J, the gap between germline ends came to 18 bases. Patients chosen for sequencing had CD8+CD57+ cells that had expanded, as shown by flow cytometry. By the time of blood sampling, patients had still received no therapy. Genomic DNA templated the TCR beta VDJ and CDR3 profiling. TCRdb itself ran the reads through MiXCR, one entry per CDR3 protein. This sample has 170,000 or so distinct CDR3 sequences; around 60% occur once, and the top ten carry 42%. This clonotype was picked up a small number of times.

V and J are TRBV10-3 and TRBJ1-2; D not certain. This sequence originates from a human donor with aplastic anemia. The sequenced material came from sorted CD4+, CD8+, or CD8+CD57+ T cells (not recorded which) from PBMCs. The CDR3: CAASSGSEGYTF. CDR3 in DNA: TGTGCCGCATCGAGTGGGAGCGAAGGCTACACCTTC.